Each of the 32 T cell receptor beta chains below was sequenced from the same sample in a study of blood T cell repertoires in COVID-19. Assay used: immunoSEQ multiplex PCR; TCRdb lists only in-frame clones, some missing. The profile shows about 110,000 clones, less than 85% of them singletons. Sequencing used peripheral blood. The receptors stem from a human donor in a cohort sampled during active or convalescent COVID-19.

The chain joins TRBV7-8 to TRBJ2-3, with 8 bases fitting TRBD1. Per germline, CDR1 SGHVS and CDR2 FQNEAQ. J was trimmed by 0 bases and V by 2 bases; bases with no gene match: 7. The CDR3 runs 17 residues. The CDR3 coding sequence is TGTGCCAGCAGCTTAAACGGACAGGGATACAGCACAGATACGCAGTATTTT. Its translation: CASSLNGQGYSTDTQYF.

This chain uses TRBV9 with TRBJ1-1; TRBD1 aligns across 9 bases. V was clipped by 4 bases and J by 6 bases; unmatched bases: 13. The V gene's germline CDR1 is SGDLS and CDR2 YYNGEE. The CDR3 is 16 amino acids. This CDR3 is CASSSSRGQGSAEAFF. The CDR3 DNA sequence: TGTGCCAGCAGCTCCTCCCGGGGACAGGGATCCGCTGAAGCTTTCTTT.

Regarding this clone: The sample holds other DNA sequences that translate to the same CDR3. This chain connects TRBV7-2 to TRBJ2-5, with 8 bases aligning to TRBD2. This CDR3 region has 14 residues. V shed 3 bases and J 5 bases; nucleotides not matched to a gene: 5. The germline gives CDR1 SGHTA, CDR2 FQGNSA. The DNA of the CDR3 is TGTGCCAGCAGCTTCAGCAGCGGGGGTGAGACCCAGTACTTC. Its translation: CASSFSSGGETQYF.

The rearrangement links TRBV11-2 to TRBJ2-1; no reliable D call. Germline V gene sequence: CDR1 SGHAT, CDR2 FQNNGV. Trimming took 1 base from V and 0 from J, leaving 10 bases between them. The CDR3 extends over 16 amino acids. The DNA of the CDR3 is TGTGCCAGCAGCTTAGGTTTTTCATCCTCCTACAATGAGCAGTTCTTC. Residues: CASSLGFSSSYNEQFF.

This clone was recorded a few times. This chain connects TRBV28 to TRBJ1-3; D is uncertain. Trimming shortened V by 2 bases and J by 4 bases, and 6 bases separated the two germline ends. Germline V gives CDR1 MDHEN, CDR2 SYDVKM. The length of the CDR3 is 13 residues. The CDR3 spells CASSLPVGNTIYF. The CDR3 DNA sequence: TGTGCCAGCAGTTTACCCGTGGGAAACACCATATATTTT.

The CDR3 DNA reads TGTGCCAGCAGCTTAGCGGGAGGCCCAGAGACCCAGTACTTC. It encodes CASSLAGGPETQYF. The chain joins TRBV11-2 to TRBJ2-5; 7 bases match TRBD2. Per the germline V gene, CDR1 is SGHAT and CDR2 is FQNNGV. The CDR3 has 14 residues. V was clipped by 1 base and J by 4 bases; unmatched bases: 3. The full variable domain, completed using reference TRBV11-2 and TRBJ2-5, is EAGVAQSPRYKIIEKRQSVAFWCNPISGHATLYWYQQILGQGPKLLIQFQNNGVVDDSQLPKDRFSAERLKGVDSTLKIQPAKLEDSAVYLCASSLAGGPETQYFGPGTRLLVL.

The CDR3 region is CASSSQESPYYQTQYF. The CDR3, as DNA: TGTGCCAGCAGTTCCCAGGAAAGCCCATATTACCAGACCCAGTACTTC. The rearrangement joins TRBV28 to TRBJ2-5; no firm D call. This CDR3 is 16 amino acids long. Germline loops: CDR1 MDHEN, CDR2 SYDVKM. Trimming shortened V by 4 bases and J by 6 bases, and 21 bases separated the two germline ends.

The chain uses TRBV18 and TRBJ2-3; 9 nucleotides match TRBD2. V was clipped by 5 bases and J by 6 bases; unmatched bases: 12. Germline CDR1 is KGHSH and CDR2 is LQKENI. This CDR3 has 16 residues. The CDR3 DNA reads as TGTGCCAGCTCAGACGAATTAGCGGGAGCAGGCGATACGCAGTATTTT. Amino acids: CASSDELAGAGDTQYF.

The chain has TRBV24-1 and TRBJ1-5; 7 bases agree with TRBD1. The CDR3 is 14 amino acids. Germline V gene lookup returns CDR1 KGHDR and CDR2 SFDVKD. Trimming at V came to 9 bases and at J to 3 bases, leaving 7 bases not matched to a gene. The CDR3 region is CATGRGSHNQPQHF. CDR3 DNA sequence: TGTGCCACCGGCAGGGGGTCCCACAATCAGCCCCAGCATTTT.

This sequence joins TRBV24-1 and TRBJ2-2; perhaps TRBD2 as D (6 bases). The CDR3 has 14 residues. CDR1 and CDR2 from the germline V gene are KGHDR and SFDVKD. V lost 1 base and J 5 bases, leaving 7 bases between the germline ends. CDR3 coding DNA: TGTGCCACCAGTGATTTCGGGGGAACCGGGGAGCTGTTTTTT. This gives the protein CATSDFGGTGELFF.

This rearrangement joins TRBV6-6 to TRBJ2-2; no clear D. Per the germline V gene, CDR1 is MNHNY and CDR2 is SVGAGI (reference sequence). The CDR3 is 11 amino acids. The V and J ends lost 7 bases and 9 bases respectively, with 9 bases between them. The CDR3 region is CASTHSRELFF. The CDR3 coding sequence is TGTGCCAGCACCCACTCCAGGGAGCTGTTTTTT.

The rearrangement uses TRBV6-5 and TRBJ2-3, with D perhaps matching TRBD1 (6 bases). The CDR3 is 14 residues long. Germline V lookup: CDR1 MNHEY, CDR2 SVGAGI. V was trimmed by 6 bases and J by 2 bases, leaving 12 bases between them. CDR3 DNA sequence: TGTGCCAGCAGCCGCAGACAGGTCACAGATACGCAGTATTTT. Its protein is CASSRRQVTDTQYF.

The J gene is TRBJ2-7, the V gene TRBV28; 7 nucleotides line up with TRBD1. The CDR3 loop spans 13 amino acids. Germline CDR1 reads MDHEN; CDR2 reads SYDVKM. The trim removed 5 bases at V and 7 bases at J, leaving 8 bases unmatched. CDR3 bases: TGTGCCAGCAGTGTTGACAGGGTTGGTGAGCAGTACTTC. Translation gives CASSVDRVGEQYF.

This chain joins TRBV5-5 and TRBJ2-1, with D perhaps TRBD1 (5 bases). V was shortened by 2 bases and J by 9 bases, with 15 bases between the two germline ends. Germline CDR1 and CDR2: SGHKS and YYEKEE (reference sequence). The CDR3 has 14 residues. CDR3 protein: CASSFGLGASEQFF. In DNA form, the CDR3 reads TGTGCCAGCAGCTTCGGGCTAGGGGCCAGTGAGCAGTTCTTC.

The genes are TRBV11-2 and TRBJ2-7, with 13 bases identical to TRBD2. The CDR3 is made up of 17 amino acids. The V segment lost 0 bases and the J segment 7 bases; nucleotides outside the gene matches: 9. Germline V gene data show CDR1 as SGHAT and CDR2 as FQNNGV. The chain's CDR3 is CASSLDRGLAGPLEQYF. The CDR3 bases are TGTGCCAGCAGCTTAGATCGGGGACTAGCGGGGCCCTTGGAGCAGTACTTC.

The rearrangement joins TRBV5-4 to TRBJ2-3, with a tentative D call TRBD2 (5 bases). The V and J ends lost 3 bases and 1 base respectively, with 15 bases between them. This CDR3 comprises 16 residues. Germline loops: CDR1 SGHNT, CDR2 YYREEE (reference sequence). CDR3 amino acids: CASSSPTSRGTDTQYF. Written as DNA, the CDR3 is TGTGCCAGCAGCTCGCCTACTAGTCGGGGCACAGATACGCAGTATTTT.

The chain has TRBV30 and TRBJ2-6, with D unclear. Trimming stripped 2 bases from V and 0 bases from J, with 11 bases between. CDR1 and CDR2 (germline): GTSNPN, SVGIG (reference sequence). There are 16 residues in the CDR3. The CDR3 DNA reads as TGTGCCTGGAGTACCCCCGACTTCTCTGGGGCCAACGTCCTGACTTTC. This codes for CAWSTPDFSGANVLTF.

The chain links TRBV11-3 to TRBJ2-2, with D perhaps TRBD2 (5 bases). Germline lookup yields CDR1 SGHNT and CDR2 YENEEA. The CDR3 contains 16 residues. Trimming shortened V by 6 bases and J by 0 bases, and 14 bases separated the two germline ends. The CDR3 is CASSPGGRANTGELFF. CDR3 coding DNA: TGTGCCAGCAGTCCCGGAGGACGCGCGAACACCGGGGAGCTGTTTTTT.

J is TRBJ1-5 and V is TRBV19; perhaps TRBD1 as D (5 bases). The CDR3 contains 13 residues. V was trimmed by 6 bases and J by 4 bases, leaving 10 bases between them. The V gene's germline CDR1 is LNHDA and CDR2 SQIVND (reference sequence). CDR3 residues: CASSATVNQPQHF. In DNA form, the CDR3 reads TGTGCCAGTAGCGCGACAGTAAATCAGCCCCAGCATTTT.

V gene TRBV1 combines with J gene TRBJ2-3; the DNA was not used to check the table's D call, TRBD1. TRBV1 has pseudogene status. The CDR3 is 16 residues long. CDR3 amino acids: CTSSQDAGFNRGTQYF. The CDR3 nucleotides are TGCACCAGCAGCCAAGATGCAGGGTTCAACAGGGGTACGCAGTATTTT.

This clone was observed a single time. V and J are TRBV4-3 and TRBJ2-1, with TRBD2 identical over 11 bases. This CDR3 contains 15 residues. Germline CDR1 reads LGHNA; CDR2 reads YSLEER. With V trimmed by 2 bases and J by 9 bases, 6 bases remained unmatched. The CDR3 reads CASSQKLAGDREQFF. The CDR3 DNA reads as TGCGCCAGCAGCCAAAAACTAGCGGGAGATCGTGAGCAGTTCTTC.

The chain is built from TRBV6-4 and TRBJ2-5; TRBD2 matches at 8 bases. V shed 10 bases and J 2 bases; nucleotides not matched to a gene: 15. The CDR3 loop spans 16 amino acids. Looked up from germline, CDR1 is MRHNA and CDR2 is SNTAGT. Here the CDR3 DNA reads TGTGCCACCAAGGGGGTCAGCGGGGGCACGCAAGAGACCCAGTACTTC. Protein product: CATKGVSGGTQETQYF.

This clone was counted only a few times. The chain combines TRBV29-1 with TRBJ2-2; D possibly corresponds to TRBD1 (6 bases). The V end was cut by 2 bases, the J end by 5 bases, with 9 bases between. This CDR3 is 13 amino acids long. Germline V CDR1 and CDR2: SQVTM, ANQGSEA. CDR3 protein: CSVETGWTGELFF. CDR3 nucleotides: TGCAGCGTTGAAACAGGGTGGACCGGGGAGCTGTTTTTT.

This clone appeared a few times. The rearrangement links TRBV29-1 to TRBJ2-1; TRBD1 matches 7 bases. Per the germline V gene, CDR1 is SQVTM and CDR2 is ANQGSEA. The V gene end was trimmed by 1 base and the J gene end by 5 bases; junction bases not matched to a gene: 11. The CDR3 is 16 residues long. As DNA, the CDR3 is TGCAGCGTTGAAGGTTTAGACAGGGTTTTCGACAATGAGCAGTTCTTC. Its translation is CSVEGLDRVFDNEQFF.

This clone was recorded only once. Additional DNA sequences in this sample encode the identical CDR3. J is TRBJ1-1 and V is TRBV6-5; a weak D match, TRBD1 (5 bases). V lost 3 bases to trimming and J lost 5 bases, with 10 bases between them. Germline CDR1 is MNHEY and CDR2 is SVGAGI. This CDR3 is built from 13 residues. In nucleotides, the CDR3 is TGTGCCAGCAGTTATCGGGGGAGGACTGAAGCTTTCTTT. It encodes CASSYRGRTEAFF.

The chain has TRBV5-1 and TRBJ2-7; perhaps TRBD2 as D (6 bases). With 0 bases removed from V and 5 bases from J, the gap between germline ends came to 18 bases. From germline, CDR1 is SGHRS and CDR2 YFSETQ. The CDR3 extends over 16 amino acids. The CDR3 spells CASSLVSGRGFDEQYF. The CDR3 nucleotides are TGCGCCAGCAGCTTGGTATCCGGGAGAGGTTTCGACGAGCAGTACTTC.

This chain uses TRBV6-5 with TRBJ1-2; 8 bases match TRBD1. V lost 7 bases to trimming and J lost 3 bases; unmatched junction nucleotides: 10. CDR3 length equals 15 residues. CDR1 is MNHEY, CDR2 SVGAGI, per germline. The CDR3: CASTTRQGLDYGYTF. CDR3 DNA sequence: TGTGCCAGCACAACCCGACAGGGGCTCGACTATGGCTACACCTTC.

The genes are TRBV7-9 and TRBJ1-1; D may be TRBD1 (6 bases). Germline lookup yields CDR1 SEHNR and CDR2 FQNEAQ (reference sequence). V was pared by 1 base and J by 5 bases, with 11 bases between. CDR3 size: 14 residues. CDR3 in amino acids: CASSLGQAFTEAFF. CDR3 DNA sequence: TGTGCCAGCAGCTTAGGACAGGCCTTTACTGAAGCTTTCTTT.

The J gene is TRBJ1-4, the V gene TRBV10-3, with TRBD1 identical over 9 bases. The CDR3 length is 15 residues. Germline lookup yields CDR1 ENHRY and CDR2 SYGVKD. Losses at the gene ends were 0 bases for V and 7 bases for J; bases not matched to a gene: 3. As DNA, the CDR3 is TGTGCCATCAGTGAGTCGGGACAGGGCGTTGAAAAACTGTTTTTT. Residues: CAISESGQGVEKLFF.

The chain employs TRBV7-2 and TRBJ2-2; a weak D match, TRBD2 (6 bases). The germline CDR1 and CDR2 sequences are SGHTA and FQGNSA. The V end was cut by 5 bases, the J end by 5 bases, with 12 bases between. The CDR3 extends over 14 amino acids. The CDR3 bases are TGTGCCAGCAGCGCGGCGGGGCGGACCGGGGAGCTGTTTTTT. This translates into CASSAAGRTGELFF. Complete variable domain (other parts from reference TRBV7-2 and TRBJ2-2): GAGVSQSPSNKVTEKGKDVELRCDPISGHTALYWYRQSLGQGLEFLIYFQGNSAPDKSGLPSDRFSAERTGGSVSTLTIQRTQQEDSAVYLCASSAAGRTGELFFGEGSRLTVL.

The genes are TRBV6-2 or TRBV6-3 and TRBJ1-5; D ambiguous. Trimming pared 2 bases from V and 0 bases from J, leaving 14 bases between. This CDR3 has 17 amino acids. From germline, CDR1 is MNHEY and CDR2 SVGEGT. The CDR3 loop is CASSYPRVVNSNQPQHF. CDR3 coding DNA: TGTGCCAGCAGTTACCCCCGCGTGGTAAATAGCAATCAGCCCCAGCATTTT.

This clone was detected a few times. V usage is TRBV6-5 and J usage is TRBJ1-2, with 9 bases that match TRBD1. The CDR3 is 14 residues long. Trimming took 5 bases from V and 2 from J; bases not matched to a gene: 3. Looked up from germline, CDR1 is MNHEY and CDR2 is SVGAGI. This CDR3 reads CASSRGQGNYGYTF. The CDR3, as DNA: TGTGCCAGCAGTCGGGGACAGGGCAACTATGGCTACACCTTC.